This is a list of T cell receptor beta chains from one sample in a study of sequential checkpoint blockade in melanoma. This table comes from immunoSEQ multiplex PCR, and its TCRdb copy is limited to in-frame clones, with some not included. The sample holds fewer than 40,000 clones, approximately 86% seen once. This material consisted of CD8+ T cells sorted from blood (inferred from file names), taken from a patient given nivolumab and ipilimumab in sequence. These receptors were taken from a human donor with melanoma. The CDR3 runs from the conserved cysteine through the conserved F or W. The D gene is left open where the match is weak. Not every row has a clone size; where given, it reads once, few, many or a size class.

>NA|TRBJ1-5|NA|TRBV10-2
CASSEGRGNQPQHF
TGCGCCAGCAGTGAGGGCCGGGGCAATCAGCCCCAGCATTTT
>NA|TRBJ2-7|TRBD1|TRBV6-5
CASSPTGALYEQYF
TGTGCCAGCAGCCCGACAGGGGCGCTCTACGAGCAGTACTTC
>NA|TRBJ2-3|NA|TRBV6-6
CASTGIISDTQYF
TGTGCCAGCACGGGGATCATCTCAGATACGCAGTATTTT
>few|TRBJ2-3|NA|TRBV6-5
CASSPLSGGTDTQYF
TGTGCCAGCTCCCCCCTATCGGGTGGCACAGATACGCAGTATTTT
>NA|TRBJ1-1|TRBD1|TRBV27
CASSLYRTGAIEAFF
TGTGCCAGCAGTTTATATAGGACAGGGGCCATTGAAGCTTTCTTT
>NA|TRBJ2-7|TRBD2|TRBV10-3
CATKPPLAVSYEQYF
TGTGCCACCAAACCTCCGCTAGCGGTTTCCTACGAGCAGTACTTC
>NA|TRBJ1-1|TRBD1|TRBV5-5
CASSDRVMNTEAFF
TGTGCCAGCAGCGACAGGGTAATGAACACTGAAGCTTTCTTT
>NA|TRBJ1-4|TRBD1|TRBV11-2
CASSPLLEGAWEKLFF
TGTGCCAGCAGCCCACTGTTGGAGGGGGCTTGGGAAAAACTGTTTTTT
>NA|TRBJ2-3|TRBD1|TRBV11-2
CASSLRPGQVLGDTQYF
TGTGCCAGCAGCTTACGACCGGGACAGGTTCTTGGAGATACGCAGTATTTT
>NA|TRBJ2-2|TRBD2|TRBV7-9
CASSLGLAGEAGELFF
TGTGCCAGCAGCTTAGGACTAGCGGGAGAGGCCGGGGAGCTGTTTTTT
>NA|TRBJ2-2|TRBD2|TRBV7-8
CASSFMRGTGGELFF
TGTGCCAGCAGCTTTATGCGGGGGACGGGCGGGGAGCTGTTTTTT
>NA|TRBJ2-5|TRBD2|TRBV15
CATSYTWRGMETQYF
TGTGCCACCAGCTATACTTGGCGGGGGATGGAGACCCAGTACTTC
>NA|TRBJ2-7|TRBD1|TRBV2
CASSDLVPGQGEEQYF
TGTGCCAGCAGTGACCTAGTGCCGGGACAGGGCGAGGAGCAGTACTTC
>NA|TRBJ2-2|TRBD1|TRBV4-1
CASSQDAGTGWTGELFF
TGCGCCAGCAGCCAAGACGCCGGGACAGGGTGGACCGGGGAGCTGTTTTTT
>NA|TRBJ1-1|NA|TRBV14
CASSLRRGLTEAFF
TGTGCCAGCAGCCTTCGGCGGGGCCTCACTGAAGCTTTCTTT
>NA|TRBJ2-7|TRBD1|TRBV6-6
CASSYGRDRGVYEQYF
TGTGCCAGCAGTTACGGCCGGGACAGGGGGGTCTACGAGCAGTACTTC
>NA|TRBJ2-1|TRBD1|TRBV6-5
CASRNRGRRYNEQFF
TGTGCCAGCAGGAACAGGGGGCGTCGTTACAATGAGCAGTTCTTC
>NA|TRBJ1-1|TRBD1|TRBV19
CASSIDTRTGANTEAFF
TGTGCCAGTAGTATAGACACAAGAACAGGGGCGAACACTGAAGCTTTCTTT
>NA|TRBJ1-1|TRBD1|TRBV5-6
CASIPSQGAGTEAFF
TGTGCCAGCATTCCGTCCCAGGGGGCTGGGACTGAAGCTTTCTTT
>NA|TRBJ1-3|NA|TRBV19
CASSLFSTAAGNTIYF
TGTGCCAGTAGTCTATTCTCCACGGCGGCTGGAAACACCATATATTTT
>NA|TRBJ2-5|TRBD1|TRBV5-1
CASSSRDRGLQETQYF
TGCGCCAGCAGCTCCCGGGACAGGGGGCTTCAAGAGACCCAGTACTTC
>few|TRBJ2-5|NA|TRBV11-3
CASSINFGSGETQYF
TGTGCCAGCAGCATAAATTTTGGGAGTGGAGAGACCCAGTACTTC
>NA|TRBJ2-2|TRBD1|TRBV4-2
CASSQGTGAETGELFF
TGTGCCAGCAGCCAAGGCACAGGGGCGGAAACCGGGGAGCTGTTTTTT
>NA|TRBJ2-7|TRBD1|TRBV11-2
CASSLVGQAPEQYF
TGTGCCAGCAGCTTAGTTGGACAGGCCCCCGAGCAGTACTTC
>once|TRBJ2-7|NA|TRBV21-1
CASSKAVGYLGQGLSEQYF
TGTGCCAGCAGCAAAGCTGTGGGATATTTGGGACAGGGTCTCTCCGAGCAGTACTTC
>NA|TRBJ2-7|TRBD1|TRBV18
CASTTTDRGHYEQYF
TGTGCCAGCACAACTACGGACAGGGGGCACTACGAGCAGTACTTC
>NA|TRBJ2-1|TRBD1|TRBV13
CASSWTGPNEQFF
TGTGCCAGCAGCTGGACAGGGCCCAATGAGCAGTTCTTC
>NA|TRBJ1-5|TRBD1|TRBV7-2
CASSRGQGTNQPQHF
TGTGCCAGCAGCAGAGGACAGGGAACGAATCAGCCCCAGCATTTT
>NA|TRBJ2-3|NA|TRBV6-5
CASSSITDTQYF
TGTGCCAGCAGTTCCATAACTGATACGCAGTATTTT
>NA|TRBJ1-5|TRBD1|TRBV19
CASREDRGSNQPQHF
TGTGCCAGTAGAGAGGACAGGGGTAGCAATCAGCCCCAGCATTTT
>NA|TRBJ2-1|TRBD2|TRBV7-9
CATARTSGGYEQFF
TGTGCCACCGCACGGACTAGCGGGGGCTATGAGCAGTTCTTC
>NA|TRBJ2-1|NA|TRBV6-5
CASSIGQNYNEQFF
TGTGCCAGCAGTATTGGACAGAACTACAATGAGCAGTTCTTC
>NA|TRBJ2-1|TRBD1|TRBV27
CASSPTPGTAKGQFF
TGTGCCAGCAGTCCTACACCAGGGACAGCAAAAGGGCAGTTCTTC
>NA|TRBJ2-2|NA|TRBV10-2
CASSVLGGTGELFF
TGCGCCAGCAGCGTTTTGGGGGGCACCGGGGAGCTGTTTTTT
>NA|TRBJ1-6|NA|TRBV6-1
CASSEWVETGDSPLHF
TGTGCCAGCAGTGAATGGGTGGAGACGGGGGATTCACCCCTCCACTTT
>NA|TRBJ2-3|NA|TRBV7-9
CASSPRERTDTQYF
TGTGCCAGCAGCCCGAGGGAGCGCACAGATACGCAGTATTTT
>NA|TRBJ1-2|TRBD1|TRBV19
CASSISAGGGYGYTF
TGTGCCAGTAGTATTTCGGCAGGGGGTGGCTATGGCTACACCTTC
>NA|TRBJ2-7|TRBD1|TRBV23-1
CASSPGTGILGEQYF
TGCGCCAGCAGTCCCGGGACAGGGATTCTCGGTGAGCAGTACTTC
>NA|TRBJ1-2|NA|TRBV5-1
CASSAIPGGEGYTF
TGCGCCAGCAGCGCAATCCCGGGGGGTGAAGGCTACACCTTC
>NA|TRBJ2-1|NA|TRBV7-9
CASTQARGNEQFF
TGTGCCAGCACCCAAGCACGAGGGAATGAGCAGTTCTTC
>NA|TRBJ1-4|NA|TRBV27
CASGQPYEKLFF
TGTGCCAGCGGGCAACCCTATGAAAAACTGTTTTTT
>NA|TRBJ2-5|NA|TRBV6-5
CASSYDSEETQYF
TGTGCCAGCAGTTACGACAGCGAGGAGACCCAGTACTTC
>NA|TRBJ2-4|TRBD2|TRBV6-5
CASSFGLAGGNIQYF
TGTGCCAGCAGTTTCGGACTAGCGGGAGGGAACATTCAGTACTTC
>NA|TRBJ2-7|TRBD1|TRBV11-2
CASSPGTAYEQYF
TGTGCCAGCAGCCCGGGGACAGCCTACGAGCAGTACTTC
>NA|TRBJ1-5|NA|TRBV27
CASSTRHPNSNQPQHF
TGTGCCAGCAGTACCCGACATCCTAATAGCAATCAGCCCCAGCATTTT
>NA|TRBJ1-1|TRBD1|TRBV6-6
CASSYSTGGTEAFF
TGTGCCAGCAGTTACTCGACAGGGGGCACTGAAGCTTTCTTT
>NA|TRBJ2-1|TRBD1|TRBV7-2
CASSYYRGRDEQFF
TGTGCCAGCAGCTATTACAGGGGGCGGGATGAGCAGTTCTTC